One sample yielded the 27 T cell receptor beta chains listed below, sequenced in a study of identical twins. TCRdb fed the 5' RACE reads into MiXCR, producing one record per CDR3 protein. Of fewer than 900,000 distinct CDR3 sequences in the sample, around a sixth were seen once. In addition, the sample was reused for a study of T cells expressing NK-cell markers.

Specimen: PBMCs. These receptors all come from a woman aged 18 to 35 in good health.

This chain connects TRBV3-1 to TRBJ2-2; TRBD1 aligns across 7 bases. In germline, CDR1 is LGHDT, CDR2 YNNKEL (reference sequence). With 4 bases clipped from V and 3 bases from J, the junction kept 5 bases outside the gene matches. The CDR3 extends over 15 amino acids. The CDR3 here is CASSRDSGDTGELFF. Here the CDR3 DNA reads TGTGCCAGCAGCCGGGACAGTGGGGACACCGGGGAGCTGTTTTTT.

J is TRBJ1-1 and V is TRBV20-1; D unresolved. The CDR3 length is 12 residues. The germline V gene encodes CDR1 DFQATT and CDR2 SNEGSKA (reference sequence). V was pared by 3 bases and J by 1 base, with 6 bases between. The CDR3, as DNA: TGCAGTGCTAGGTCTGCGAACACTGAAGCTTTCTTT. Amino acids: CSARSANTEAFF.

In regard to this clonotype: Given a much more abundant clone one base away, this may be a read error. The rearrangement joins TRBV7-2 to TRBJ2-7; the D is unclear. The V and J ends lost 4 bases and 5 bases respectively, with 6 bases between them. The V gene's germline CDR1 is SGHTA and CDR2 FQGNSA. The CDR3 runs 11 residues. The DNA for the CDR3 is TGTGCCAGCAGCTCCCCAAACGAGCAGTACTTC. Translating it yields CASSSPNEQYF.

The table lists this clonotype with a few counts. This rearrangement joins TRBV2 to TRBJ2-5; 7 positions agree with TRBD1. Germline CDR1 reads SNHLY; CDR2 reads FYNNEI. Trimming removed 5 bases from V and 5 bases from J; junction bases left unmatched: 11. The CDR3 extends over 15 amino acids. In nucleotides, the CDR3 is TGTGCCAGCAGTTTCCAGACAGGGAACCGGGAGACCCAGTACTTC. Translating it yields CASSFQTGNRETQYF.

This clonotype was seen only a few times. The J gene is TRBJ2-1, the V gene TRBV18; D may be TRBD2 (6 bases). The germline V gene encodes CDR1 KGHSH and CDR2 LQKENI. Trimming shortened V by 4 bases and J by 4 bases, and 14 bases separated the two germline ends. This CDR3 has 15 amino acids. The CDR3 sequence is CASSLGTQEYNEQFF. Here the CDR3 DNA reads TGTGCCAGCTCACTCGGGACTCAGGAATACAATGAGCAGTTCTTC.

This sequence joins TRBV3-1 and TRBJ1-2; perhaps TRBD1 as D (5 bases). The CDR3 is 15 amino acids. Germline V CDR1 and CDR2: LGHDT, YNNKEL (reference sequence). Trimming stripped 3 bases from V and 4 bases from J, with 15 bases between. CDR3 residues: CASSHGVGAAYGYTF. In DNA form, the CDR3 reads TGTGCCAGCAGCCACGGGGTTGGGGCAGCCTATGGCTACACCTTC.

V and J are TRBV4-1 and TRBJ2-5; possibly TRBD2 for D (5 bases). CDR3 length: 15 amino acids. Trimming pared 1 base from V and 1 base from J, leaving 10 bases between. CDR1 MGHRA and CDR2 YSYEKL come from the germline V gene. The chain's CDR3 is CASSQVALGQETQYF. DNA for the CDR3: TGCGCCAGCAGCCAAGTTGCACTAGGCCAAGAGACCCAGTACTTC.

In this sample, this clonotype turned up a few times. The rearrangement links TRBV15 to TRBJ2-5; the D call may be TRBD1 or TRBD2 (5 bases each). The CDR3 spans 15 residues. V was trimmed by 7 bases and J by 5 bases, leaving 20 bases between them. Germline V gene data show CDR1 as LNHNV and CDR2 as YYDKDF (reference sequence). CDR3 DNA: TGTGCCACCACTGATCGGGGCCCTTGGGGGGAGACCCAGTACTTC. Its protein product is CATTDRGPWGETQYF.

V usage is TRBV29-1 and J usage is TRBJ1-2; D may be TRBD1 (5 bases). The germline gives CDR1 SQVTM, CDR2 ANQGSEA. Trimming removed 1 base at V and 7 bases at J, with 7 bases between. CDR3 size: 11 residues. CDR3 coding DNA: TGCAGCGTTGAAGGGGGCGCTGGCTACACCTTC. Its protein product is CSVEGGAGYTF.

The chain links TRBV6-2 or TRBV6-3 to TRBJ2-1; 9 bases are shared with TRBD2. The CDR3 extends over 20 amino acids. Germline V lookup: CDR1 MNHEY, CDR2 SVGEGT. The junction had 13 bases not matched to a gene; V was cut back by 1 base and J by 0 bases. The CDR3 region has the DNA TGTGCCAGCAGTTACTTTGGCGGGGGGGCCGGATTAGGCTCCTACAATGAGCAGTTCTTC. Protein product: CASSYFGGGAGLGSYNEQFF.

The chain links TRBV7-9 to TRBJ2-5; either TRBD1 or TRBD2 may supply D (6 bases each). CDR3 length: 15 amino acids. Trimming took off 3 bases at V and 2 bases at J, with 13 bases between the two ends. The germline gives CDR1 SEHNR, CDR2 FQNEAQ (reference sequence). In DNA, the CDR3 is TGTGCCAGCAGCTTTAGGGGGACTCTACAAGAGACCCAGTACTTC. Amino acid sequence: CASSFRGTLQETQYF.

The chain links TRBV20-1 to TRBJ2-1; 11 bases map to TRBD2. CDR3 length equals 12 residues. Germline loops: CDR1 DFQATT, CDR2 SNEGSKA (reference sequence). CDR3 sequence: CSLAGGTNEQFF. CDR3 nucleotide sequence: TGCAGCTTAGCGGGAGGGACCAATGAGCAGTTCTTC.

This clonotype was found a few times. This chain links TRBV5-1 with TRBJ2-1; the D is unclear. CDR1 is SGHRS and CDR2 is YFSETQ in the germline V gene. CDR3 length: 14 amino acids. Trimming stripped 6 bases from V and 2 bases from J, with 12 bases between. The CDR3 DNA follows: TGCGCCAGCAATATGGGAAAAGCCTACAATGAGCAGTTCTTC. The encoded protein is CASNMGKAYNEQFF.

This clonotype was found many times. CDR3 region: CASSAGGGGTDTQYF. The DNA of the CDR3 is TGTGCCAGCAGCGCTGGGGGGGGAGGCACAGATACGCAGTATTTT. The rearrangement uses TRBV5-6 and TRBJ2-3, with 7 nucleotides matching TRBD2. CDR1 is SGHDT, CDR2 YYEEEE, per germline. The V and J ends lost 4 bases and 1 base, in that order; junction bases with no gene match: 6. The CDR3 covers 15 residues.

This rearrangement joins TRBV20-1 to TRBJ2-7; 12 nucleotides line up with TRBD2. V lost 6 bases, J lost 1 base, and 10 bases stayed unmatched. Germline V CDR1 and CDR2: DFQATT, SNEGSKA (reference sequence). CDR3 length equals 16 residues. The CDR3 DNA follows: TGCAGTGCCCAGTCCCCTAGCGGGAGGGCATCCTACGAGCAGTACTTC. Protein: CSAQSPSGRASYEQYF.

The CDR3: CATAKWDYEQYF. CDR3 DNA: TGTGCCACCGCTAAGTGGGACTACGAGCAGTACTTC. The chain carries TRBV19 and TRBJ2-7; no definite D call. Deletions cut 10 bases from V and 3 bases from J, with 13 bases between. This CDR3 has 12 residues. Germline loops: CDR1 LNHDA, CDR2 SQIVND (reference sequence).

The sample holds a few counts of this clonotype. The CDR3 DNA sequence: TGTGCCAGCAGCTTCGCCCAGGGAGCCCTTTCCTACGAGCAGTACTTC. It codes for CASSFAQGALSYEQYF. V gene TRBV5-5 combines with J gene TRBJ2-7; either TRBD1 or TRBD2 may supply D (5 bases each). Trimming stripped 2 bases from V and 1 base from J, with 16 bases between. The CDR3 totals 16 residues. The germline CDR1 and CDR2 sequences are SGHKS and YYEKEE (reference sequence). Full variable domain (remainder filled in from reference TRBV5-5 and TRBJ2-7): DAGVTQSPTHLIKTRGQQVTLRCSPISGHKSVSWYQQVLGQGPQFIFQYYEKEERGRGNFPDRFSARQFPNYSSELNVNALLLGDSALYLCASSFAQGALSYEQYFGPGTRLTVT.

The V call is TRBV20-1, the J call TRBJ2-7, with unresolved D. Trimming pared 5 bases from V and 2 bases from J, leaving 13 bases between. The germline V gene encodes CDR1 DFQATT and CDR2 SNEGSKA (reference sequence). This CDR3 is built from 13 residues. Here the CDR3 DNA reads TGCAGTGCTCTACGACCCGGCCCCTACGAGCAGTACTTC. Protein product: CSALRPGPYEQYF.

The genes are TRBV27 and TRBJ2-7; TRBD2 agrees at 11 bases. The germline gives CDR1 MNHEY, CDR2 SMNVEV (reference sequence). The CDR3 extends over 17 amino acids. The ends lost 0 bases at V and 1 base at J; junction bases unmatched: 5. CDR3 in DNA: TGTGCCAGCAGTTTATCGATAACTAGCGGGGGTTCCTACGAGCAGTACTTC. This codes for CASSLSITSGGSYEQYF.

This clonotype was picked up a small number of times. CDR3 bases: TGTGCCAGCAGTGATAAGCTTGGGGGGGGCGAAATGTGCACTGAAGCTTTCTTT. Encoded protein: CASSDKLGGGEMCTEAFF. V usage is TRBV12-3 or TRBV12-4 and J usage is TRBJ1-1; weak D call: TRBD1 (6 bases). This CDR3 comprises 18 residues. Trimming took 5 bases from V and 4 from J, leaving 26 bases between them.

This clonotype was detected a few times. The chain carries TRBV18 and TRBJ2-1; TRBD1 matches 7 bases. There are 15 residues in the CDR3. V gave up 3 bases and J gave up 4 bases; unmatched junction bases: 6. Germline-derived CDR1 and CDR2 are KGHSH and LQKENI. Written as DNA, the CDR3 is TGTGCCAGCTCACCTGGGGACAGTCAGTACAATGAGCAGTTCTTC. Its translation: CASSPGDSQYNEQFF.

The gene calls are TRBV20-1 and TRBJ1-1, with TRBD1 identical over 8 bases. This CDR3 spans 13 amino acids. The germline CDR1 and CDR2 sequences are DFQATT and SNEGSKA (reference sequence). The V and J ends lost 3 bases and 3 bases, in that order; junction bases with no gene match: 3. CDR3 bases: TGCAGTGCTAGGGGGGACAGGCACACTGAAGCTTTCTTT. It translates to CSARGDRHTEAFF.

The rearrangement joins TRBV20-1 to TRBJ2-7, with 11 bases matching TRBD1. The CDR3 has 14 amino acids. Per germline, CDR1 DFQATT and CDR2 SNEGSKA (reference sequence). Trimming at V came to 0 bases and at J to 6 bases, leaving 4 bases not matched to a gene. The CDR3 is CSAREPGTGGEQYF. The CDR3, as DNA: TGCAGTGCTAGAGAGCCGGGGACAGGGGGCGAGCAGTACTTC.

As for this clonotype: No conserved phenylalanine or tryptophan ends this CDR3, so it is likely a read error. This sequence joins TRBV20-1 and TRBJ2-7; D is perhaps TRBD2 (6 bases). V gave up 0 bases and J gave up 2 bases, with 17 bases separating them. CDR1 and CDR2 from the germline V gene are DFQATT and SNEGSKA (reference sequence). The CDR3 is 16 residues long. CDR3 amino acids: CSARDLGGLTAYEQYS. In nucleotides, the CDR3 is TGCAGTGCTAGAGATCTGGGGGGACTTACCGCCTACGAGCAGTACTCC.

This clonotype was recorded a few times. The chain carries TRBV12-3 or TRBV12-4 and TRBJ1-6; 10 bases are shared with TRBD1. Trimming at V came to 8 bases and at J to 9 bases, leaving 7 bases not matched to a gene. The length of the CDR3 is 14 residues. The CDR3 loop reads CASETTGGLSPLHF. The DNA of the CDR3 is TGTGCCAGCGAAACGACAGGGGGCCTTTCACCCCTCCACTTT.

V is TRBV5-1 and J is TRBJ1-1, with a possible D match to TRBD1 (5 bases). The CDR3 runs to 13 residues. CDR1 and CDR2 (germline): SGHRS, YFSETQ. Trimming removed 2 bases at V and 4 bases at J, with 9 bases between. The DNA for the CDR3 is TGCGCCAGCAGCTTTGGGGGGACCACTGAAGCTTTCTTT. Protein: CASSFGGTTEAFF.

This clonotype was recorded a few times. DNA of the CDR3: TGTGCCAGCAGCCGAGGAGGCCTAGGGGGAAACACCTTC. It codes for CASSRGGLGGNTF. V is TRBV7-9 and J is TRBJ1-2, with a possible D match to TRBD1 (6 bases). The CDR3 is 13 amino acids. Trimming pared 5 bases from V and 12 bases from J, leaving 19 bases between. The V gene's germline CDR1 is SEHNR and CDR2 FQNEAQ (reference sequence).